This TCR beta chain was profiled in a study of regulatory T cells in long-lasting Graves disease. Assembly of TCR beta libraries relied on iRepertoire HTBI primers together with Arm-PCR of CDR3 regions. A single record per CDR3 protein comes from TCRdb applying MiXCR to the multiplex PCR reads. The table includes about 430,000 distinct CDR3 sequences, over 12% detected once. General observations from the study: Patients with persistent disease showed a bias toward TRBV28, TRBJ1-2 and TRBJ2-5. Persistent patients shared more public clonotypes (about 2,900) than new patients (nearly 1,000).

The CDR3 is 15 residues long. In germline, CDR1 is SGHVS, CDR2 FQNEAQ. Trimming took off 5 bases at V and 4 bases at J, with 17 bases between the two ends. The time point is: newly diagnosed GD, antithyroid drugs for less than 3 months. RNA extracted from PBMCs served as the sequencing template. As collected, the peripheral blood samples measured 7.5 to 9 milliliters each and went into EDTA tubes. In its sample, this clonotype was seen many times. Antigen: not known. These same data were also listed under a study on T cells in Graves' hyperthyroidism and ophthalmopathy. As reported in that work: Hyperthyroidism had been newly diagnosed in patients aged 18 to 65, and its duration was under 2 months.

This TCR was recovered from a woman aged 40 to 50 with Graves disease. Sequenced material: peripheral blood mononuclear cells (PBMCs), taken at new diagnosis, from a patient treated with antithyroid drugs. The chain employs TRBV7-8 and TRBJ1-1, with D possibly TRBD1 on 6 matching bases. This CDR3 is CASSRGGGRPTEAFF. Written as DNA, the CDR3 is TGTGCCAGCAGCAGGGGGGGGGGCAGGCCCACTGAAGCTTTCTTT.